The present T cell receptor beta chain was sequenced within a study of cytomegalovirus exposure and HLA in healthy donors. Findings and caveats of the study: A classifier reportedly called cytomegalovirus status with high sensitivity and specificity.

Clones were read by immunoSEQ multiplex PCR, and TCRdb kept only the in-frame ones, dropping some. The sample holds around 400,000 clones, just over 85% seen once. Regarding this clone: What it recognizes is unknown.

The CDR3 is 16 amino acids. Germline CDR1 is KGHSH and CDR2 is LQKENI. V gave up 4 bases and J gave up 4 bases; unmatched junction bases: 6. The study drew the donors from its approximately 110-subject validation cohort, separate from the roughly 670-subject first cohort. J is TRBJ2-3 and V is TRBV18, with 12 bases that match TRBD2. This TCR was recovered from a woman aged 18-29 years in good health and CMV-seronegative. Specimen: PBMCs. The CDR3 bases are TGTGCCAGCTCACGACTAGCGGGAGTGGCGGCAGATACGCAGTATTTT. This sequence encodes CASSRLAGVAADTQYF.